This passage covers 17 T cell receptor beta chains from one sample sequenced in a study of blood T cells in healthy people across ages. A second about 7 to 11 cycle PCR used barcoded and J-beta primers. TCRdb reprocessed the 5' RACE reads via MiXCR and lists one record per CDR3 protein. The sample has roughly 1,800,000 distinct CDR3 sequences; just under 50% are singletons. Sequenced: blood. The receptors originated from a woman aged 40-49 years in good health.

The rearrangement links TRBV28 to TRBJ2-3; tentatively, D is TRBD1 (6 bases). Trimming took 8 bases from V and 4 from J, leaving 13 bases between them. CDR1 and CDR2 from the germline V gene are MDHEN and SYDVKM. CDR3 length: 13 amino acids. CDR3 in DNA: TGTGCCAGCTTGAACAGGGAATCAGATACGCAGTATTTT. Protein sequence: CASLNRESDTQYF. The full variable domain, rest sourced from reference TRBV28 and TRBJ2-3, is DVKVTQSSRYLVKRTGEKVFLECVQDMDHENMFWYRQDPGLGLRLIYFSYDVKMKEKGDIPEGYSVSREKKERFSLILESASTNQTSMYLCASLNRESDTQYFGPGTRLTVL.

This chain uses TRBV6-2 or TRBV6-3 with TRBJ1-2; possibly TRBD1 for D (6 bases). CDR1 and CDR2 from the germline V gene are MNHEY and SVGEGT. V gave up 6 bases and J gave up 4 bases, with 21 bases separating them. This CDR3 has 16 residues. The CDR3 DNA follows: TGTGCCAGCAGCTACGATGGGACACAAAGAAGCTATGGCTACACCTTC. Protein sequence: CASSYDGTQRSYGYTF.

The rearrangement links TRBV4-2 to TRBJ2-5, with D perhaps being TRBD1 or TRBD2 (6 bases each). The CDR3 is 15 residues long. V lost 3 bases to trimming and J lost 5 bases, with 16 bases between them. In germline, CDR1 is LGHNA, CDR2 YNFKEQ. The chain's CDR3 is CASSQMRGGTETQYF. Here the CDR3 DNA reads TGTGCCAGCAGCCAGATGCGAGGGGGGACCGAGACCCAGTACTTC.

The rearrangement joins TRBV20-1 to TRBJ2-1, with D perhaps matching TRBD1 (6 bases). Trimming removed 5 bases at V and 1 base at J, with 15 bases between. The length of the CDR3 is 15 residues. Germline V gene lookup returns CDR1 DFQATT and CDR2 SNEGSKA (reference sequence). The CDR3 loop reads CSASGTPQSYNEQFF. The DNA of the CDR3 is TGCAGTGCTTCGGGGACACCTCAATCCTACAATGAGCAGTTCTTC.

V gene TRBV20-1 combines with J gene TRBJ2-3; 15 bases fit TRBD2. The length of the CDR3 is 18 residues. CDR1 and CDR2 from the germline V gene are DFQATT and SNEGSKA (reference sequence). Trimming removed 1 base from V and 1 base from J; junction bases left unmatched: 6. CDR3 nucleotides: TGCAGTGCTAGAGCGGGACTAGCGGGGGGATATCGCACAGATACGCAGTATTTT. It yields the protein CSARAGLAGGYRTDTQYF.

V gene TRBV11-2 combines with J gene TRBJ1-2; D is undetermined. The CDR3 length is 13 residues. Germline V gene data show CDR1 as SGHAT and CDR2 as FQNNGV. V lost 0 bases, J lost 3 bases, and 5 bases lay in between. The CDR3 region is CASSLDPDYGYTF. CDR3 sequence (DNA): TGTGCCAGCAGCTTAGATCCGGACTATGGCTACACCTTC.

This clonotype occurred a few times. This chain uses TRBV25-1 with TRBJ2-7; TRBD1 agrees at 7 bases. The CDR3 runs 15 residues. Germline loops: CDR1 MGHDK, CDR2 SYGVNS. The junction had 11 bases not matched to a gene; V was cut back by 3 bases and J by 6 bases. The CDR3 here is CASSEGRGYPSEQYF. As DNA, the CDR3 is TGTGCCAGCAGTGAGGGCAGGGGGTATCCTAGCGAGCAGTACTTC.

This chain joins TRBV7-2 and TRBJ2-5; 11 nucleotides agree with TRBD2. V lost 0 bases, J lost 2 bases, and 8 bases stayed unmatched. This CDR3 has 18 residues. CDR1 and CDR2 from the germline V gene are SGHTA and FQGNSA. The CDR3 is CASSLAVAGGREQETQYF. In DNA, the CDR3 is TGTGCCAGCAGCTTAGCGGTAGCGGGGGGGAGGGAACAAGAGACCCAGTACTTC. Full variable domain (missing parts from reference TRBV7-2 and TRBJ2-5): GAGVSQSPSNKVTEKGKDVELRCDPISGHTALYWYRQSLGQGLEFLIYFQGNSAPDKSGLPSDRFSAERTGGSVSTLTIQRTQQEDSAVYLCASSLAVAGGREQETQYFGPGTRLLVL.

In its sample, this clonotype was seen a few times. The chain uses TRBV2 and TRBJ2-5, with 7 bases fitting TRBD1. With V trimmed by 2 bases and J by 5 bases, 5 bases remained unmatched. This CDR3 contains 14 residues. Per germline, CDR1 SNHLY and CDR2 FYNNEI. The CDR3 region is CASSEQGEGETQYF. DNA of the CDR3: TGTGCCAGCAGTGAACAGGGGGAAGGGGAGACCCAGTACTTC.

Only one count was recorded for this clonotype. The chain combines TRBV7-2 with TRBJ2-7, with unresolved D. The CDR3 runs 13 residues. The V gene lost 1 base and the J gene lost 6 bases, with 10 bases spanning the gap. Germline CDR1 is SGHTA and CDR2 is FQGNSA. This CDR3 is CASSLDLECEQYF. The CDR3 DNA follows: TGTGCCAGCAGCTTAGACCTAGAGTGCGAGCAGTACTTC.

J is TRBJ1-2 and V is TRBV4-3; TRBD1 is a possible D gene (5 bases). The CDR3 is 19 residues long. Deletions cut 0 bases from V and 0 bases from J, with 20 bases between. Germline V CDR1 and CDR2: LGHNA, YSLEER. CDR3: CASSQEGFGGDASNYGYTF. The CDR3 coding sequence is TGCGCCAGCAGCCAAGAAGGGTTCGGGGGAGATGCCTCTAACTATGGCTACACCTTC.

A few counts support this clonotype. This sequence joins TRBV7-6 and TRBJ2-3; 9 positions agree with TRBD2. CDR1 and CDR2 from the germline V gene are SGHVS and FNYEAQ. This CDR3 region has 17 residues. V dropped 5 bases and J dropped 1; count of bases not matched to a gene: 10. This CDR3 is CASSQMGERGGTDTQYF. CDR3 in DNA: TGTGCCAGCAGCCAAATGGGCGAGCGGGGGGGCACAGATACGCAGTATTTT.

This sequence joins TRBV6-2 or TRBV6-3 and TRBJ1-5; D gene ambiguous. Germline CDR1 and CDR2: MNHEY and SVGEGT. The V gene lost 7 bases and the J gene lost 6 bases, with 13 bases spanning the gap. The CDR3 has 13 amino acids. Here the CDR3 DNA reads TGTGCCAGCACCGTTGCCTTGGGTCAGCCCCAGCATTTT. As protein: CASTVALGQPQHF.

The chain recombines TRBV5-8 with TRBJ2-1; D is ambiguous. CDR1 and CDR2 from the germline V gene are SGHTS and YDEGEE. This CDR3 has 15 residues. V was clipped by 2 bases and J by 0 bases, with 9 bases between them. CDR3 sequence: CASSFYGSSYNEQFF. In DNA form, the CDR3 reads TGTGCCAGCAGCTTTTACGGAAGCTCCTACAATGAGCAGTTCTTC.

This clonotype was seen a handful of times. CDR3 in DNA: TGCAGCGTTGAACCTCGGGGCACGTATGGCTACACCTTC. This translates into CSVEPRGTYGYTF. The chain has TRBV29-1 and TRBJ1-2, with D perhaps matching TRBD1 (5 bases). Germline assignment: CDR1 SQVTM and CDR2 ANQGSEA. The V end was cut by 2 bases, the J end by 5 bases, with 12 bases between. The CDR3 is 13 amino acids. The full variable domain, its missing parts supplied by reference TRBV29-1 and TRBJ1-2, is SAVISQKPSRDICQRGTSLTIQCQVDSQVTMMFWYRQQPGQSLTLIATANQGSEATYESGFVIDKFPISRPNLTFSTLTVSNMSPEDSSIYLCSVEPRGTYGYTFGSGTRLTVV.

This clonotype was counted between two and nine times. This rearrangement joins TRBV5-1 to TRBJ2-1; maybe TRBD2 (5 bases). V was clipped by 2 bases and J by 8 bases, with 20 bases between them. Germline V CDR1 and CDR2: SGHRS, YFSETQ. The CDR3 spans 16 residues. The CDR3 here is CASSFGGSPGWDEQFF. Here the CDR3 DNA reads TGCGCCAGCAGCTTTGGCGGGTCCCCCGGCTGGGATGAGCAGTTCTTC. Supplemented by reference TRBV5-1 and TRBJ2-1, the full variable domain reads KAGVTQTPRYLIKTRGQQVTLSCSPISGHRSVSWYQQTPGQGLQFLFEYFSETQRNKGNFPGRFSGRQFSNSRSEMNVSTLELGDSALYLCASSFGGSPGWDEQFFGPGTRLTVL.

This clonotype came up a few times. The V call is TRBV12-3 or TRBV12-4, the J call TRBJ2-3; possibly TRBD1 for D (5 bases). V was trimmed by 2 bases and J by 8 bases, leaving 17 bases between them. This CDR3 contains 15 residues. The CDR3 protein is CASSLSRDFRATQYF. DNA of the CDR3: TGTGCCAGCAGTTTATCCAGGGATTTCCGAGCTACGCAGTATTTT.